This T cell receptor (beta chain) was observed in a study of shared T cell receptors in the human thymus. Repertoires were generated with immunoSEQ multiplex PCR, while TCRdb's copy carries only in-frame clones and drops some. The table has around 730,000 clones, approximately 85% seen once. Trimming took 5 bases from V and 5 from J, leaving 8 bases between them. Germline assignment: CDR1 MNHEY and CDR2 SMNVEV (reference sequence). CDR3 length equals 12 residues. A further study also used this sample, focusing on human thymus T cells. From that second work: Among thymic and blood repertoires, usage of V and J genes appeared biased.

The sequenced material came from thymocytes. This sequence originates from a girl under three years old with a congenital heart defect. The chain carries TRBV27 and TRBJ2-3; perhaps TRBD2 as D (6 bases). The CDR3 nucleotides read TGTGCCAGCAGTGCCGGGGGAGATACGCAGTATTTT. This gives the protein CASSAGGDTQYF.